A single sample gave rise to the 2 T cell receptor beta chains below, sequenced in a study of control samples from healthy donors and cancer patients. Clones were read by immunoSEQ multiplex PCR, and TCRdb kept only the in-frame ones, dropping some. The sample lists about 190,000 clones, about 93% occurring once. Sequences were obtained from blood. The receptors come from a young man in good health.

Of note for this clone: One end of the junction varies from germline; a read error may be responsible. The chain joins TRBV5-1 to TRBJ2-6; D is tentatively TRBD1 or TRBD2 (5 bases each). The CDR3 consists of 14 residues. Per the germline V gene, CDR1 is SGHRS and CDR2 is YFSETQ. The CDR3 loop reads CASSLGAGANVLTF. The CDR3 bases are TGCGCCAGCAGTTTGGGGGCTGGGGCCAACGTCCTGACTTTC.

The chain is built from TRBV11-3 and TRBJ2-1; TRBD1 aligns across 10 bases. Per the germline V gene, CDR1 is SGHNT and CDR2 is YENEEA. The CDR3 contains 15 residues. V lost 3 bases and J lost 6; bases outside the gene matches: 5. CDR3 sequence: CASSFKTGGFNEQFF. CDR3 nucleotide sequence: TGTGCCAGCAGCTTCAAGACAGGGGGCTTCAATGAGCAGTTCTTC. The variable domain in full, completed from reference TRBV11-3 and TRBJ2-1, reads EAGVVQSPRYKIIEKKQPVAFWCNPISGHNTLYWYLQNLGQGPELLIRYENEEAVDDSQLPKDRFSAERLKGVDSTLKIQPAELGDSAVYLCASSFKTGGFNEQFFGPGTRLTVL.